This note documents a single T cell receptor beta chain sequence. This record belongs to a study of T cells in Graves' hyperthyroidism and ophthalmopathy. These patients, aged 18 to 65, had recently diagnosed hyperthyroidism lasting under 2 months. Regions amplified from RNA transcripts were the TCR beta CDR3 regions. The primer set for the first-round RT-PCR of the TCR CDR3 was HTBI. TCRdb redid the calling of the multiplex PCR reads with MiXCR, one entry per CDR3 protein. Here the sample spans under 450,000 distinct CDR3 sequences, approximately 13% being singletons. The CDR3 extends over 16 amino acids. V dropped 7 bases and J dropped 5; count of bases not matched to a gene: 11. Germline V gene data show CDR1 as SGHRS and CDR2 as YFSETQ.

The chain has TRBV5-1 and TRBJ2-7; 14 nucleotides match TRBD2. What was sequenced was blood. This TCR derives from a man aged 30 to 39 with Graves' hyperthyroidism that later progressed to Graves' ophthalmopathy. This CDR3 reads CASSVGTSGGWNEQYF. The CDR3 DNA reads as TGCGCCAGCTCTGTGGGGACTAGCGGGGGATGGAACGAGCAGTACTTC.